This T cell receptor (beta chain) was identified in a study of CD8+ T cells in alopecia areata. Study background: Tofacitinib ran 6 to 18 months, followed by 6 months off drug. Findings and caveats of the study: It was observed that many expanded lesional clones persisted in scalp and blood during tofacitinib.

Of note for this clone: Its antigen is still unknown.

The treatment denotes: oral pan-JAK inhibitor, 5-10 mg twice daily. As part of sample collection, lesional scalp punch biopsies and peripheral blood were taken from alopecia areata patients. Germline V gene sequence: CDR1 MNHEY, CDR2 SVGAGI. Trimming shortened V by 10 bases and J by 4 bases, and 8 bases separated the two germline ends. The CDR3 covers 11 residues. Extraction of RNA preceded its reverse transcription into cDNA, which served as the sequencing template. Assay: immunoSEQ multiplex PCR; the TCRdb copy retains only in-frame clones and omits some. The data contain 110,000 to 150,000 clones, roughly 50% of them singletons.

The chain employs TRBV6-5 and TRBJ2-1; D gene unclear. The sequences come from CD8+ T cells sorted from blood, collected at week 4, from a patient treated with tofacitinib. The receptor was isolated from a human donor with alopecia areata. As DNA, the CDR3 is TGTGCCACCTACGCTTACAATGAGCAGTTCTTC. Translated, it gives CATYAYNEQFF.